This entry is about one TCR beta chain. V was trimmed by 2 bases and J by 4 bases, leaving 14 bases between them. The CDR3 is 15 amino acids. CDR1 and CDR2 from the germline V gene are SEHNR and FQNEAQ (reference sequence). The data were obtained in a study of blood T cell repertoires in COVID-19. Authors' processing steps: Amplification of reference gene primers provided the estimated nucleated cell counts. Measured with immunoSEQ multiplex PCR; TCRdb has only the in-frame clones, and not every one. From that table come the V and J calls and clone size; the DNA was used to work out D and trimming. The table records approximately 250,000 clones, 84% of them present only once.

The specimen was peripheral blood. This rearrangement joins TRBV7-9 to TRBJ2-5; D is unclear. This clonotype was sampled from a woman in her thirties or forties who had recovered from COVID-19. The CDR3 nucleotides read TGTGCCAGCAGCTTAAGGTCCCCGGGTGGAGAGACCCAGTACTTC. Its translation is CASSLRSPGGETQYF.